This entry is about one T cell receptor beta chain. The target antigen is unknown. This specimen belongs to a study of shared clonotypes between healthy human individuals. Method: immunoSEQ multiplex PCR; TCRdb's copy keeps in-frame clones and lacks some. The sample yields some 1 million clones, under 80% seen once. Study-wide findings and caveats: The small donor group covered limited genetic and exposure diversity. Sharing across a few donors was seen in 4.5% to 6.5% of naive CD4 clonotypes.

The CDR3 runs 15 residues. CDR1 and CDR2 from the germline V gene are SGHRS and YFSETQ. The germline V and J ends were trimmed by 4 bases and 7 bases, with 15 bases remaining between them. This receptor was identified in a man younger than 35 in good health. Input material: memory CD4+ T cells sorted from blood. Indicated subset: CD45RA-negative fraction. This chain joins TRBV5-1 and TRBJ1-6; D is perhaps TRBD1 (6 bases). CDR3 region: CASSRDRTENSPLHF. The CDR3 nucleotides read TGCGCCAGCAGCCGCGACAGGACGGAGAATTCACCCCTCCACTTT.